Listed here is a single TCR beta chain. Its matching antigen is unknown. It was by 5' RACE with UMI labels that the TRB cDNA libraries were prepared. TCRdb re-called the 5' RACE reads and shows each CDR3 protein once, DNA omitted. This sample's table has roughly 24,000 distinct CDR3 sequences. CDR1 is SNHLY, CDR2 FYNNEI, per germline. This CDR3 spans 13 amino acids. These data come from a study of CXCR3-negative and CXCR3-positive naive CD8 T cells. Study-wide findings and caveats: TRBV-TRBJ usage was alike in naive CXCR3-negative and CXCR3-positive cells but differed in memory cells.

This chain joins TRBV2 and TRBJ2-1; TCRdb's assignment of TRBD2 cannot be checked, as there is no DNA. The TCR comes from a human donor in good health. Some clones in this sample may be carry-over from other donors' samples. Sequencing was performed on naive CXCR3- CD8+ T cells from blood. Subset given: CD45RO-CCR7+CD27+CD95- naive CD8+ T cells lacking CXCR3 (TNR3-). The chain's CDR3 is CASSEAGESKQFF.